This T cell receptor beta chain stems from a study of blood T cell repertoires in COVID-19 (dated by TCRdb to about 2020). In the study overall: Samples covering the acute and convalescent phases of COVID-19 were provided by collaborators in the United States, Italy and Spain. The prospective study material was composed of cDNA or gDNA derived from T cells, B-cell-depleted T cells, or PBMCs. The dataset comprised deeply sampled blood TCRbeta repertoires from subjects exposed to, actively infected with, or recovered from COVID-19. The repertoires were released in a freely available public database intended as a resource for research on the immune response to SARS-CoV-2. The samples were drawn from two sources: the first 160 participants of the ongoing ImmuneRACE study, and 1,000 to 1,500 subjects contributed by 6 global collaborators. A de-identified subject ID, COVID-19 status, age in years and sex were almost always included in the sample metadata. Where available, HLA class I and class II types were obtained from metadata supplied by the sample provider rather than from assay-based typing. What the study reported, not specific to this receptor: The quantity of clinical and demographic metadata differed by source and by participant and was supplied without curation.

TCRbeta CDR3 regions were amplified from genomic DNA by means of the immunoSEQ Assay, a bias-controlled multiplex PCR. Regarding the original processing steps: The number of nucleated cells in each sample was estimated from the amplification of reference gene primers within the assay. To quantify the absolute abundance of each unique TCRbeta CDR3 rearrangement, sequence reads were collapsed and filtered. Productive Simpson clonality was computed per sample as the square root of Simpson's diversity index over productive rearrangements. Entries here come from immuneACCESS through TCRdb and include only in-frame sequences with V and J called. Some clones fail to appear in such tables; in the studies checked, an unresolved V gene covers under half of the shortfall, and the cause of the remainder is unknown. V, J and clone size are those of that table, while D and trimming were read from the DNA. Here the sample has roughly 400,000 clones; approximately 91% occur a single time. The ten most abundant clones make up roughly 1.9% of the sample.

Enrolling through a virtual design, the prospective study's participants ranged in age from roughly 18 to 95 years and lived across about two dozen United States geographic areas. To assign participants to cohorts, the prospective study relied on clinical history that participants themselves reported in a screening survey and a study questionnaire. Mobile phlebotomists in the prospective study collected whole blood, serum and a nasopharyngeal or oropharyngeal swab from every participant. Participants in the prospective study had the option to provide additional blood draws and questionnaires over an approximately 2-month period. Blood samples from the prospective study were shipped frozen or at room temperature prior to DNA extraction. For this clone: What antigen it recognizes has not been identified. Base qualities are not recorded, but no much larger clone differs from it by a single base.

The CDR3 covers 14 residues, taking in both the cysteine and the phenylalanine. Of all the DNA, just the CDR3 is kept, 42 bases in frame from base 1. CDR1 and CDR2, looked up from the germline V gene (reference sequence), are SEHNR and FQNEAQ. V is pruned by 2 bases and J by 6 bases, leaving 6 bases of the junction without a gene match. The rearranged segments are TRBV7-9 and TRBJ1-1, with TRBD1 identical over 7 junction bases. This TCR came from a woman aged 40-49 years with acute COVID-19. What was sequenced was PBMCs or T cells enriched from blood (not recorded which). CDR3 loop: CASSLQGDSAEAFF. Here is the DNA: TGTGCCAGCAGCTTACAGGGGGATTCGGCTGAAGCTTTCTTT.